This paragraph reports one TCR beta chain. The CDR3 sequence is 18 residues long. The data were obtained in a study of cytomegalovirus exposure and HLA in healthy donors. Overall study: As an earlier analysis found, roughly 180 million T cells yielded about 120 million unique TCR beta sequences. Some 77 million unique TCRs from HLA-typed donors were held in an early release of data.

60 Vbeta and 13 Jbeta primers were used in PCR. The assay was immunoSEQ multiplex PCR, and TCRdb's table has in-frame clones only and misses some. The sample has about 100,000 clones, roughly four fifths seen once. The donors were healthy bone marrow donors. Material for sequencing was PBMCs. This sequence was found in a male donor in good health and CMV-seropositive. The chain combines TRBV21-1 with TRBJ2-3; the table's D call, TRBD2, has no DNA check behind it. TRBV21-1 is described as a pseudogene. CDR3 amino acids: CASSKEVGQRGSTDTQYF. As DNA, the CDR3 is TGTGCCAGCAGCAAAGAGGTTGGCCAGCGGGGGAGCACAGATACGCAGTATTTT.